Described below is a single TCR beta chain sequence and its context. The target antigen is unknown. Template switching by 5'RACE with UMIs generated the TCR beta cDNA. TCRdb reanalyzed the 5' RACE reads, giving one entry per CDR3 protein sequence and no DNA. The sample holds approximately 420,000 distinct CDR3 sequences. The record originates from a study of T cells expressing NK-cell markers. Study-wide results and limits: Similarly, these clonotypes led the CD3+CD56-NKG2C+ fraction as well in a few donors. Of CD8+ T cells, 1.0-7.0% belonged to dominant NKG2C+ clonotypes in five to seven donors.

This CDR3 comprises 12 residues. The germline CDR1 and CDR2 sequences are ENHRY and SYGVKD. This receptor was taken from a woman in her 50s in good health. V and J are TRBV10-3 and TRBJ2-1; TCRdb's D gene call, TRBD2, goes unchecked for lack of DNA. The sequencing sample was made of blood T cells: a sorted CD56 or NKG2C T cell subset, CD4+ or CD8+ T cells, or bulk PBMC T cells (not recorded which). The CDR3 protein is CAISPLAGEQFF.